The T cell receptor beta chain under discussion was sequenced for a study of blood T cell repertoires in COVID-19. The wider study: The origin of the acute and convalescent COVID-19 samples was the United States, Italy and Spain.

V lost 5 bases and J 2 bases, leaving 10 bases between the germline ends. CDR1 and CDR2 from the germline V gene are SGHAT and FQNNGV. This CDR3 contains 13 residues. Profiling relied on immunoSEQ multiplex PCR, and the TCRdb table lists in-frame clones only, not all of them. The sample comprises 250,000 or so clones, roughly 89% of which are singletons, and about 1.6% rests with the top ten. The receptor was derived from a woman aged 40 to 49 who had recovered from COVID-19. Source material: peripheral blood. V and J are TRBV11-2 and TRBJ2-7, with TRBD2 as a possible D gene (6 bases). The CDR3 is CASSPGAPYEQYF. The CDR3 DNA reads TGTGCCAGCAGCCCGGGAGCTCCCTACGAGCAGTACTTC.